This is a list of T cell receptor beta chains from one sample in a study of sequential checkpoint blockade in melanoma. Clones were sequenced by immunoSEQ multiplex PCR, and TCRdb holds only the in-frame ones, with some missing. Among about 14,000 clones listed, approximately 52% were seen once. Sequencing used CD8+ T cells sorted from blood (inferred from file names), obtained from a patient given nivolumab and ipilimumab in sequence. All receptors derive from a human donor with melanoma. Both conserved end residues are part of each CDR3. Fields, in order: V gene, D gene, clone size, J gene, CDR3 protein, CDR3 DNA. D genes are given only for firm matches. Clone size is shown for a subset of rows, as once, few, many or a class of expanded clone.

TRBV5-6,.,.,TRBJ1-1,CASSDTGFTEAFF,TGTGCCAGCAGCGATACAGGGTTCACTGAAGCTTTCTTT
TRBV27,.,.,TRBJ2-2,CASSPAGVGAGELFF,TGTGCCAGCAGTCCCGCAGGGGTCGGTGCCGGGGAGCTGTTTTTT
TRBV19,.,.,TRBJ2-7,CASSTPTGSSYEQYF,TGTGCCAGTAGTACCCCGACCGGGAGCTCCTACGAGCAGTACTTC
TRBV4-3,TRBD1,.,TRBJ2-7,CASSPGQGTSAYEQYF,TGCGCCAGCAGTCCTGGACAGGGGACGTCCGCTTACGAGCAGTACTTC
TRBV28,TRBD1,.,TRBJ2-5,CASSFPGQGQETQYF,TGTGCCAGCAGTTTCCCGGGACAGGGTCAAGAGACCCAGTACTTC
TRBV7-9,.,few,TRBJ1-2,CASSTNRATNYGYTF,TGTGCCAGCAGTACTAACAGGGCAACTAACTATGGCTACACCTTC
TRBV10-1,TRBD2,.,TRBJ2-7,CAILRRAGGGYEQYF,TGCGCCATCCTCCGAAGGGCGGGGGGAGGGTACGAGCAGTACTTC
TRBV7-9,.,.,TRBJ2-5,CASSLLAGPERETQYF,TGTGCCAGCAGCTTACTGGCGGGCCCCGAGCGGGAGACCCAGTACTTC
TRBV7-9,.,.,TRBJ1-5,CASSLGATGTKGQPQHF,TGTGCCAGCAGCTTAGGAGCGACAGGTACGAAAGGCCAGCCCCAGCATTTT
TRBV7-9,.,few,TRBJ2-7,CASSFIVSPYEQYF,TGTGCCAGCAGCTTTATCGTATCTCCCTACGAGCAGTACTTC
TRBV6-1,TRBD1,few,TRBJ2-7,CASSPRQGPSYEQYF,TGTGCCAGCAGCCCAAGACAGGGGCCGAGCTACGAGCAGTACTTC
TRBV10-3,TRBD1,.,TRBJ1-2,CAISDMTGYGYTF,TGTGCCATCAGTGATATGACAGGGTATGGCTACACCTTC
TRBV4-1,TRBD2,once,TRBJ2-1,CASSQTSEPYNEQFF,TGCGCCAGCAGCCAAACTAGCGAACCTTACAATGAGCAGTTCTTC
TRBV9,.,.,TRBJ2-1,CASSDAGPQFF,TGTGCCAGCAGCGACGCGGGGCCCCAGTTCTTC
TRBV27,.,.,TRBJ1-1,CATPARIGTEAFF,TGTGCCACCCCCGCCAGGATTGGGACTGAAGCTTTCTTT
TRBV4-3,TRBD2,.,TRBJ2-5,CASSRLVPSGKETQYF,TGCGCCAGCAGCCGCCTAGTGCCTAGCGGGAAGGAGACCCAGTACTTC
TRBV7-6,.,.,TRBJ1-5,CASSFGSGQPQHF,TGTGCCAGCAGCTTTGGGAGTGGTCAGCCCCAGCATTTT
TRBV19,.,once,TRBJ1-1,CARQENTEAFF,TGTGCCAGGCAGGAGAACACTGAAGCTTTCTTT
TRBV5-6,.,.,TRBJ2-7,CASSLIRLPYEQYF,TGTGCCAGCAGCTTGATCCGCCTCCCCTACGAGCAGTACTTC
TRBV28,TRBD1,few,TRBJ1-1,CATVTGGLRSGTEAFF,TGTGCCACCGTCACAGGGGGCCTACGAAGCGGGACTGAAGCTTTCTTT
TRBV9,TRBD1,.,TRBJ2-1,CASSVGGQGHNEQFF,TGTGCCAGCAGCGTAGGTGGACAGGGCCACAATGAGCAGTTCTTC
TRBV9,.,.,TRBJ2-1,CASSLDRVHEQFF,TGTGCCAGCAGCCTCGACAGAGTCCATGAGCAGTTCTTC
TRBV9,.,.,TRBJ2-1,CASSVEPGWSNEQFF,TGTGCCAGCAGCGTAGAACCAGGGTGGAGCAATGAGCAGTTCTTC
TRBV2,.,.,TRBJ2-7,CASSEGGSSYEQYF,TGTGCCAGCAGTGAGGGAGGTAGTTCCTACGAGCAGTACTTC
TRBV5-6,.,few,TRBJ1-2,CASSATGYGYTF,TGTGCCAGCAGCGCGACAGGCTACGGCTACACCTTC
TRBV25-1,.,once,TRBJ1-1,CASSLQRGGTEAFF,TGTGCCAGCAGTTTACAGAGGGGGGGCACTGAAGCCTTCTTT
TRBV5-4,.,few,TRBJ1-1,CASSQDSGRKTEAFF,TGTGCCAGCAGCCAAGATTCAGGGAGGAAGACTGAAGCTTTCTTT
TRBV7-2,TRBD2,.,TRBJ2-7,CASSPGAGGPYEQYF,TGTGCCAGCAGCCCTGGGGCGGGAGGGCCCTACGAGCAGTACTTC
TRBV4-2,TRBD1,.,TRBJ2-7,CASSQTGGNEQYF,TGTGCCAGCAGCCAAACAGGGGGCAACGAGCAGTACTTC
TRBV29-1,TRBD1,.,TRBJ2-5,CSVDDRVNQETQYF,TGCAGCGTGGATGACAGGGTGAACCAAGAGACCCAGTACTTC
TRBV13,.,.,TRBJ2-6,CASSLGPGGTNVLTF,TGTGCCAGCAGCTTAGGGCCAGGGGGGACCAACGTCCTGACTTTC
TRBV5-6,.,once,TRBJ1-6,CASTLYNSPLHF,TGTGCCAGCACCCTATATAATTCACCCCTCCACTTT
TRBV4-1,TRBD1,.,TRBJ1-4,CASSQVSGQGYEKLFF,TGCGCCAGCAGCCAAGTAAGCGGACAGGGGTATGAAAAACTGTTTTTT
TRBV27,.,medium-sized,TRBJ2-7,CASSLGSEQYF,TGTGCCAGCAGTTTGGGCTCCGAGCAGTACTTC
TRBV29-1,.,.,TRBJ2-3,CSAEPSGSTDTQYF,TGCAGCGCAGAGCCGTCCGGGAGCACAGATACGCAGTATTTT
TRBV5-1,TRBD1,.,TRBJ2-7,CASSSLDRPVDEQYF,TGCGCCAGCAGCAGTCTGGACAGGCCTGTCGATGAGCAGTACTTC
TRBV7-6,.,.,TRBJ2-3,CASSLMGGPDTQYF,TGTGCCAGCAGCTTAATGGGGGGGCCAGATACGCAGTATTTT
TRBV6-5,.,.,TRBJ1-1,CASSYAEEAFF,TGTGCCAGCAGTTACGCGGAGGAAGCTTTCTTT
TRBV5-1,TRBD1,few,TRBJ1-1,CASSSGTGGWGTEAFF,TGCGCCAGCAGCTCCGGGACAGGGGGCTGGGGCACTGAAGCTTTCTTT
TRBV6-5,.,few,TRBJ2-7,CASETPSREQYF,TGTGCCAGCGAAACCCCTTCTCGGGAGCAGTACTTC
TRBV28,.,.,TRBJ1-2,CASSLGLGSRGYTF,TGTGCCAGCAGTTTAGGGCTGGGGAGTCGTGGCTACACCTTC